The present entry profiles one TCR beta chain with its context. Its antigen remains unidentified. Those CD8+ T cells considered naive were CD45RO-CCR7+CD27+CD95-. This specimen belongs to a study of CXCR3-negative and CXCR3-positive naive CD8 T cells. Notes on the study in general: After cryopreservation, CXCR3 expression dropped partially; most assays used fresh PBMCs. CXCR3-negative naive cells had less hydrophobic TRB CDR3s than did CXCR3-positive naive cells. For memory CD8+ cells diversity was much lower, but both naive subsets had comparably high diversity.

UMI-labeled 5' RACE yielded the TRB cDNA libraries. For each CDR3 protein, TCRdb gives one entry from its re-call of the 5' RACE reads, without DNA. The sample table sets out about 90,000 distinct CDR3 sequences. The CDR3 has 15 residues. Per germline, CDR1 KGHDR and CDR2 SFDVKD. This chain uses TRBV24-1 with TRBJ2-3. Sequencing was carried out using naive CXCR3+ CD8+ T cells from blood. The sample's subset: CD45RO-CCR7+CD27+CD95- naive CD8+ T cells expressing CXCR3 (TNR3+). The TCR comes from a human donor in good health. Some clones in this sample may be carry-over from other donors' samples. The CDR3 loop is CATSDFRGNTDTQYF.